These 26 T cell receptor beta chains originate from one sample sequenced in a study of cytomegalovirus exposure and HLA in healthy donors. With 60 Vbeta and 13 Jbeta primers, the PCR was carried out. Clones were read by immunoSEQ multiplex PCR, and TCRdb kept only the in-frame ones, dropping some. The sample totals about 130,000 clones. The specimen sequenced was PBMCs. The source is a man between 40 and 49 years old in good health and CMV-seronegative.

The rearrangement joins TRBV4-3 to TRBJ1-6; 7 bases fit TRBD1. The CDR3 is 16 residues long. The V gene end was trimmed by 3 bases and the J gene end by 6 bases; junction bases not matched to a gene: 8. Germline loops: CDR1 LGHNA, CDR2 YSLEER. The CDR3 DNA reads as TGCGCCAGCAGCCAGTTCATTGGACAGGCTAATTCACCCCTCCACTTT. Amino acids: CASSQFIGQANSPLHF.

This sequence joins TRBV21-1 and TRBJ1-2. TRBV21-1 is shown as a pseudogene. This CDR3 spans 19 amino acids. The CDR3 protein is CASLAGRVESFSTNYGYTF. CDR3 DNA sequence: TGTGCCAGCCTAGCCGGACGGGTGGAATCGTTCTCCACTAACTATGGCTACACCTTC.

The chain is built from TRBV5-1 and TRBJ2-7; 9 nucleotides agree with TRBD1. CDR1 is SGHRS and CDR2 is YFSETQ in the germline V gene. This CDR3 is 17 amino acids long. The V and J ends lost 3 bases and 0 bases, in that order; junction bases with no gene match: 10. The CDR3 reads CASSWGTGRVDSYEQYF. The CDR3 nucleotides are TGCGCCAGCAGCTGGGGGACAGGGAGGGTCGACTCCTACGAGCAGTACTTC.

V is TRBV20-1 and J is TRBJ1-4; possible D gene TRBD1, 5 bases. The CDR3 loop spans 11 amino acids. Trimming took 1 base from V and 12 from J, leaving 9 bases between them. Germline values: CDR1 DFQATT, CDR2 SNEGSKA (reference sequence). CDR3 in DNA: TGCAGTGCTAGAGTGGGAGGGGAACTGTTTTTT. Translation: CSARVGGELFF.

The chain has TRBV11-2 and TRBJ2-2, with a tentative D call TRBD1 (6 bases). V was shortened by 3 bases and J by 3 bases, with 8 bases between the two germline ends. Germline-derived CDR1 and CDR2 are SGHAT and FQNNGV. The CDR3 runs to 14 residues. The chain's CDR3 is CASSFRQDTGELFF. DNA for the CDR3: TGTGCCAGCAGCTTTCGACAGGACACCGGGGAGCTGTTTTTT.

The rearrangement uses TRBV9 and TRBJ2-6; D ambiguous. The CDR3 loop spans 16 amino acids. CDR1 and CDR2 from the germline V gene are SGDLS and YYNGEE. V was pared by 2 bases and J by 2 bases, with 11 bases between. CDR3 amino acids: CASSVLSIPGANVLTF. CDR3 in DNA: TGTGCCAGCAGCGTTCTTAGCATCCCTGGGGCCAACGTCCTGACTTTC. The full variable domain, in which reference TRBV9 and TRBJ2-6 provide the parts outside the CDR3, is DSGVTQTPKHLITATGQRVTLRCSPRSGDLSVYWYQQSLDQGLQFLIQYYNGEERAKGNILERFSAQQFPDLHSELNLSSLELGDSALYFCASSVLSIPGANVLTFGAGSRLTVL.

CDR3 protein: CASSQVGGYQETQYF. For the CDR3, the DNA is TGTGCCAGCAGCCAAGTCGGGGGGTACCAAGAGACCCAGTACTTC. The gene calls are TRBV4-2 and TRBJ2-5; 7 nucleotides agree with TRBD2. V shed 1 base, J shed 0 bases, and the junction held 2 bases outside the gene matches. Germline CDR1 reads LGHNA; CDR2 reads YNFKEQ. CDR3 length: 15 residues.

CDR3 loop: CSARDSLGQYF. The CDR3 bases are TGCAGTGCGCGGGACAGTTTGGGGCAGTACTTC. This chain joins TRBV20-1 and TRBJ2-7; D may be TRBD1 (7 bases). Trimming left V 6 bases short and J 9 bases short, with 15 bases between. Germline V CDR1 and CDR2: DFQATT, SNEGSKA (reference sequence). The length of the CDR3 is 11 residues.

The chain combines TRBV11-3 with TRBJ1-2, with a weak D call TRBD1 (5 bases). V dropped 5 bases and J dropped 2 bases, with 12 bases sitting between them. There are 14 residues in the CDR3. CDR1 is SGHNT, CDR2 YENEEA, per germline. CDR3 coding DNA: TGTGCCAGCAGCGCCGGGGGTCTGAACTATGGCTACACCTTC. It is translated as CASSAGGLNYGYTF. The whole variable domain, filled in from reference TRBV11-3 and TRBJ1-2, reads EAGVVQSPRYKIIEKKQPVAFWCNPISGHNTLYWYLQNLGQGPELLIRYENEEAVDDSQLPKDRFSAERLKGVDSTLKIQPAELGDSAVYLCASSAGGLNYGYTFGSGTRLTVV.

The chain has TRBV30 and TRBJ1-1; 8 bases are a match to TRBD1. Germline V lookup: CDR1 GTSNPN, CDR2 SVGIG (reference sequence). V dropped 6 bases and J dropped 6; count of bases not matched to a gene: 6. This CDR3 spans 12 amino acids. The DNA for the CDR3 is TGTGCCTGTGACAGGGGTCAACCTGAAGCTTTCTTT. This encodes CACDRGQPEAFF.

The chain uses TRBV28 and TRBJ1-4; the D gene is possibly TRBD1 (6 bases). Germline V gene sequence: CDR1 MDHEN, CDR2 SYDVKM. CDR3 length: 13 residues. V lost 10 bases and J 3 bases, leaving 12 bases between the germline ends. The CDR3, as DNA: TGTGCCACCGTGGACAGCTCTAATGAAAAACTGTTTTTT. Translated: CATVDSSNEKLFF. The whole variable domain, filled in from reference TRBV28 and TRBJ1-4, reads DVKVTQSSRYLVKRTGEKVFLECVQDMDHENMFWYRQDPGLGLRLIYFSYDVKMKEKGDIPEGYSVSREKKERFSLILESASTNQTSMYLCATVDSSNEKLFFGSGTQLSVL.

V and J are TRBV7-9 and TRBJ2-3; D may be TRBD2 (6 bases). Trimming left V 1 base short and J 10 bases short, with 15 bases between. CDR1 SEHNR and CDR2 FQNEAQ come from the germline V gene (reference sequence). The CDR3 runs to 14 residues. CDR3 loop: CASSLVLSLASQYF. The CDR3, as DNA: TGTGCCAGCAGCTTAGTATTGAGCCTAGCGTCGCAGTATTTT.

This chain links TRBV5-1 with TRBJ2-5, with 7 bases identical to TRBD2. This CDR3 is 16 amino acids long. The trim removed 4 bases at V and 2 bases at J, leaving 11 bases unmatched. The V gene's germline CDR1 is SGHRS and CDR2 YFSETQ. The CDR3 region has the DNA TGCGCCAGCAGCCGCCCGCCTGGGGGGGAACAAGAGACCCAGTACTTC. It specifies CASSRPPGGEQETQYF.

As to this clone: A junction end diverges from the germline sequence, so it may reflect a read error. The chain links TRBV7-8 to TRBJ1-5; D unresolved. The CDR3 totals 16 residues. The germline V gene has CDR1 SGHVS and CDR2 FQNEAQ. The CDR3 protein is CASSLEETVLNQPQHF. In DNA form, the CDR3 reads TGTGCCAGCAGCTTAGAGGAGACCGTACTCAATCAACCCCAGCATTTT.

The chain employs TRBV10-1 and TRBJ2-3; the match to TRBD2 covers 10 bases. This CDR3 is 16 amino acids long. From germline, CDR1 is WNHNN and CDR2 SYGVQD (reference sequence). Trimming took 3 bases from V and 4 from J; bases not matched to a gene: 7. CDR3 loop: CASSESGRAVPDTQYF. The CDR3 nucleotides read TGCGCCAGCAGTGAAAGCGGGAGGGCCGTCCCAGATACGCAGTATTTT.

V usage is TRBV7-9 and J usage is TRBJ2-5; 9 positions agree with TRBD1. V gave up 7 bases and J gave up 5 bases; unmatched junction bases: 11. Per germline, CDR1 SEHNR and CDR2 FQNEAQ (reference sequence). The CDR3 length is 15 residues. CDR3 amino acids: CASTSGQGNAETQYF. The CDR3 DNA sequence: TGTGCCAGCACCTCGGGACAGGGTAATGCGGAGACCCAGTACTTC.

The CDR3 nucleotides read TGTGCCAGCAACCTAGACAGGTTCTACAATGAGCAGTTCTTC. Protein product: CASNLDRFYNEQFF. This sequence joins TRBV7-2 and TRBJ2-1; D may be TRBD1 (6 bases). CDR3 length: 14 residues. Germline V lookup: CDR1 SGHTA, CDR2 FQGNSA. Trimming pared 7 bases from V and 3 bases from J, leaving 13 bases between. Variable domain in full (rest from reference TRBV7-2 and TRBJ2-1): GAGVSQSPSNKVTEKGKDVELRCDPISGHTALYWYRQSLGQGLEFLIYFQGNSAPDKSGLPSDRFSAERTGGSVSTLTIQRTQQEDSAVYLCASNLDRFYNEQFFGPGTRLTVL.

The rearrangement uses TRBV15 and TRBJ1-2, with TRBD1 matching over 10 bases. The CDR3 length is 17 residues. Germline CDR1 is LNHNV and CDR2 is YYDKDF (reference sequence). Germline trimming cut 4 bases from V and 0 bases from J; bases unmatched to any gene: 8. CDR3 in DNA: TGTGCCACCAGCAAACCGGGACAGGGGCCTCCTAACTATGGCTACACCTTC. This sequence encodes CATSKPGQGPPNYGYTF.

This chain connects TRBV5-1 to TRBJ2-7; possibly TRBD2 for D (6 bases). Germline-derived CDR1 and CDR2 are SGHRS and YFSETQ. The V and J ends lost 3 bases and 0 bases respectively, with 19 bases between them. There are 17 residues in the CDR3. This CDR3 is CASSSSISGESSYEQYF. The DNA for the CDR3 is TGCGCCAGCAGCTCTTCAATTAGCGGTGAAAGCTCCTACGAGCAGTACTTC.

This chain joins TRBV5-5 and TRBJ1-2, with D tentatively TRBD1 (5 bases). V was trimmed by 4 bases and J by 0 bases, leaving 13 bases between them. Germline-derived CDR1 and CDR2 are SGHKS and YYEKEE (reference sequence). This CDR3 spans 15 amino acids. As DNA, the CDR3 is TGTGCCAGCAGCCATGGGCCGACAGCTAACTATGGCTACACCTTC. Translating it yields CASSHGPTANYGYTF.

This rearrangement joins TRBV7-8 to TRBJ1-1; D is unresolved. V was cut by 2 bases and J by 0 bases, with 10 bases left in between. The CDR3 sequence is 15 residues long. Germline-derived CDR1 and CDR2 are SGHVS and FQNEAQ. CDR3 DNA sequence: TGTGCCAGCAGCTTAAGAGGGCAGGTGAACACTGAAGCTTTCTTT. It translates to CASSLRGQVNTEAFF.

J is TRBJ1-2 and V is TRBV28; D possibly corresponds to TRBD1 (5 bases). Germline V CDR1 and CDR2: MDHEN, SYDVKM. The CDR3 is 14 amino acids. V was clipped by 6 bases and J by 0 bases, with 11 bases between them. The CDR3 DNA is TGTGCCAGCAGGGCAATCAGGGCTAACTATGGCTACACCTTC. As protein: CASRAIRANYGYTF.

The genes are TRBV5-6 and TRBJ2-7; 8 nucleotides align to TRBD2. Germline V CDR1 and CDR2: SGHDT, YYEEEE. The CDR3 length is 15 residues. J lost 2 bases, V lost 4 bases, and 8 bases had no gene match. CDR3 protein: CASSLRGGAPYEQYF. The CDR3 coding sequence is TGTGCCAGCAGCCTCCGGGGGGGAGCCCCCTACGAGCAGTACTTC. Full variable domain (rest looked up from reference TRBV5-6 and TRBJ2-7): DAGVTQSPTHLIKTRGQQVTLRCSPKSGHDTVSWYQQALGQGPQFIFQYYEEEERQRGNFPDRFSGHQFPNYSSELNVNALLLGDSALYLCASSLRGGAPYEQYFGPGTRLTVT.

CDR3 residues: CAWSAGLAVEQFF. For the CDR3, the DNA is TGTGCCTGGAGTGCCGGACTAGCGGTTGAGCAGTTCTTC. The V call is TRBV30, the J call TRBJ2-1, with TRBD2 identical over 10 bases. V dropped 1 base and J dropped 9; count of bases not matched to a gene: 3. The CDR3 consists of 13 residues. Germline loops: CDR1 GTSNPN, CDR2 SVGIG (reference sequence).

The J gene is TRBJ1-2, the V gene TRBV6-1, with D tentatively TRBD1 (5 bases). The germline gives CDR1 MNHNS, CDR2 SASEGT. The CDR3 is made up of 15 amino acids. V lost 11 bases, J lost 0 bases, and 19 bases lay in between. The chain's CDR3 is CAGSFIDSPNYGYTF. DNA for the CDR3: TGTGCCGGCTCATTCATAGACAGCCCTAACTATGGCTACACCTTC.

V usage is TRBV5-1 and J usage is TRBJ2-1, with D tentatively TRBD1 (6 bases). This CDR3 has 16 amino acids. V was clipped by 4 bases and J by 4 bases, with 18 bases between them. Per the germline V gene, CDR1 is SGHRS and CDR2 is YFSETQ. CDR3 in amino acids: CASSPAGAALYNEQFF. DNA for the CDR3: TGCGCCAGCAGCCCCGCAGGGGCCGCCCTTTACAATGAGCAGTTCTTC.